This entry features one TCR beta chain sequence. Its antigen is still unknown. No qualities accompany the bases; no much larger clone lies one base away. The data derive from a study of vaccination and CD4 T cells after COVID-19 (dated 2022 in TCRdb). In terms of the full investigation: Six males and four females were included in the convalescent cohort, with two Hispanic individuals, seven Caucasians, two Asians and one multiracial person represented. Two doses of either the Pfizer-BioNTech BNT162b2 vaccine (n=8) or the Moderna mRNA-1273 vaccine (n=2) were administered to participants. Post-COVID blood samples from convalescent patients were collected a median of about 100 days after diagnosis, with a range of roughly 30 to 170 days. Post-vaccine blood samples were collected a median of around 70 days after the second vaccine dose, ranging from roughly 12 to 241 days. For stimulating the cultures, overlapping spike peptide pools were used, derived from SARS-CoV-2 as well as from the common cold coronaviruses HCoV-NL63, HCoV-OC43 and HCoV-229E. As controls, cultures received a CEFX viral epitope pool (the positive control), an HIV-1 Nef peptide pool (the negative control), or no peptide at all. The spike-specific CD4+ TCR repertoire was compared before and after mRNA vaccination in nine to ten COVID-19 convalescent patients and a handful of infection-naive healthy vaccine recipients. Memory CD4+ T cell crossreactivity between SARS-CoV-2 and common cold coronavirus spike proteins was assessed at the TCR clonotype level in an earlier paper using these donors. The research as a whole found: Nearly all vaccine-specific clones in convalescent patients (304 of 307) were mono-reactive for SARS-CoV-2 spike rather than cross-reactive with common cold coronaviruses. Relatively few convalescent patients were included in the study, and early timepoints after natural infection were not analyzed. In convalescent patients, a median approximately 86% of post-vaccine SARS-CoV-2-reactive clones were detected only after vaccination, suggesting vaccine-specific priming. The median number of SARS-CoV-2-reactive clonotypes rose from about 19 after infection to 38 after vaccination, but the change was not significant.

The library relied on PCR. DNA from cultured CD4+ T cells underwent TCR sequencing with the Oncomine TCR Beta short-read assay at the Johns Hopkins FTIC core. The QIAamp micro DNA kit was used to extract genomic DNA from the cultured CD4+ T cells. Oncomine TCR Beta libraries from cultured CD4+ T cells were pooled using unique dual indexes and sequenced on an Illumina iSeq 100. As for the authors' bioinformatics: Non-productive sequences were removed, and CDR3s that did not start with C, did not end with F or W, or were shorter than 7 amino acids were discarded. Antigen-specific clonotypes were identified using the MANAFEST web application through comparison of peptide-stimulated wells with reference and other culture wells. Positive clones required FDR below 0.05, an odds ratio above 5, and productive frequency above 0.1% in at least two of three replicate wells. A clonotype was classed as cross-reactive if the clonotype showed significant expansion both in SARS-CoV-2 spike wells and in at least one common cold coronavirus spike condition. CDR3 homology was assessed with Levenshtein distances (stringdist) and unrooted phylogenetic trees (ape) in R version 3.6.1. TCRdb cleaned the public reads at Q25 with fastp, built clones with MiXCR and kept in-frame beta chains. Rows with one shared CDR3 protein collapse into an entry with the most common genes and DNA. These V and J calls derive from TCRdb rather than the authors' analysis. Recorded for this sample are about 7,100 distinct CDR3 sequences; approximately 44% of them occurred a single time. Roughly a third of the sample is taken by the ten largest.

The treatment or condition label for this specimen denotes: roughly 11-day PBMC culture with coronavirus spike peptide pools or control peptides (ViraFEST assay). CD4+ T cells from unexposed donors were collected before the COVID-19 pandemic (2011-2018). The ViraFEST assay was used in the study, in which antigen-specific T cells were expanded with peptide pools and expanded clonotypes were subsequently identified by TCR sequencing. About 2 million PBMCs per well were cultured in IMDM with approximately 5% human AB serum and 7.5 to 10 IU/ml IL-2, plus 10 ug/ml peptide pools. On days 3 and 7, half of the culture medium was replaced with fresh IL-2-containing medium. After approximately eleven days of culture, CD4+ T cells were isolated by negative selection using the EasySep CD4+ T cell isolation kit. As far as cell numbers permitted, CD4+ T cells from unexposed donors were tested for reactivity against SARS-CoV-2 S and N as well as four spike pools from common cold coronaviruses. Ficoll-Paque Plus gradient centrifugation was used to isolate PBMCs from whole blood, and the isolated PBMCs were then either used fresh or cryopreserved at -140C. Each culture condition was generally run in triplicate wells. Leukapheresis product for the unexposed donors was bought commercially.

Counted from cysteine to phenylalanine, this CDR3 has 14 amino acids. Of all the DNA, just the CDR3 is kept, 42 bases in frame from base 1. CDR1 and CDR2 were assigned from the germline V gene as MNHNS and SASEGT. V is reduced by 5 bases and J by 5 bases, leaving a spacing of 15 bases between them. The TCR was taken from a human donor in good health. Sequencing input: CD4+ T cells from blood, cultured in vitro. The V gene is TRBV6-1 and the J gene is TRBJ1-1, with a weak D call of TRBD1 (6 bases match). The bases read TGTGCCAGCAGTCGGAGGGGGGATGGGACTGAAGCTTTCTTT. The translation is CASSRRGDGTEAFF.